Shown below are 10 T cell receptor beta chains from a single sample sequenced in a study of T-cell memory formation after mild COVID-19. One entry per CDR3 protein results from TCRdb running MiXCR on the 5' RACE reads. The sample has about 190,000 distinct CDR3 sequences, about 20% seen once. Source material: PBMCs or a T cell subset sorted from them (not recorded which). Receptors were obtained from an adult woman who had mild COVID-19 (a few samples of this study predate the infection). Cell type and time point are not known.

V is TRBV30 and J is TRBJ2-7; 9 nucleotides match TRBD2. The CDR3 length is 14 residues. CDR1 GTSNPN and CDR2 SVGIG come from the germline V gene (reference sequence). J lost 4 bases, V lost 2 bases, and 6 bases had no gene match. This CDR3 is CAWSSLAGPYEQYF. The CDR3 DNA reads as TGTGCCTGGAGTTCACTAGCGGGTCCTTACGAGCAGTACTTC.

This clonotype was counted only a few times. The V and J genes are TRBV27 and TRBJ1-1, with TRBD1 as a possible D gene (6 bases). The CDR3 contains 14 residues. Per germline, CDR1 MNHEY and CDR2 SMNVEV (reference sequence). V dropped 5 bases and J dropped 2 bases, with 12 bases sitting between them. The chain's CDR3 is CASSHRDINTEAFF. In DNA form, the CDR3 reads TGTGCCAGCAGTCACCGGGACATCAACACTGAAGCTTTCTTT.

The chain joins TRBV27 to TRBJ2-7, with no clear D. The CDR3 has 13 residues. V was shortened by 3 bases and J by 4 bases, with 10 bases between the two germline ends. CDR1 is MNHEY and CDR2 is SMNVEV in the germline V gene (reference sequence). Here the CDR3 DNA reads TGTGCCAGCAGTTTTTCCGACCTGTACGAGCAGTACTTC. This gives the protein CASSFSDLYEQYF.

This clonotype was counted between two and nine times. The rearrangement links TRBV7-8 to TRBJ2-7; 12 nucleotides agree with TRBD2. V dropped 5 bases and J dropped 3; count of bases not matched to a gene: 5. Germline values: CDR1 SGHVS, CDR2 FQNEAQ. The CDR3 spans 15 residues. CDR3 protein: CASSPWTSGNYEQYF. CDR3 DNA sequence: TGTGCCAGCAGCCCTTGGACTAGCGGGAACTACGAGCAGTACTTC.

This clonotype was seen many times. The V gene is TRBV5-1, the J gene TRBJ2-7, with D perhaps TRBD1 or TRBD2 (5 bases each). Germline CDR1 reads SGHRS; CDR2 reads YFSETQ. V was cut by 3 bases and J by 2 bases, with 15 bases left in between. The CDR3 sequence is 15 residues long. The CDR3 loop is CASSYGRDRTYEQYF. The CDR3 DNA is TGCGCCAGCAGCTACGGCCGGGACCGAACCTACGAGCAGTACTTC.

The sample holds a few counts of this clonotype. The CDR3 protein is CASSLVGTGTEKLFF. The CDR3 DNA follows: TGTGCCAGCAGCTTAGTCGGGACAGGGACTGAAAAACTGTTTTTT. The chain employs TRBV11-2 and TRBJ1-4; 9 bases are shared with TRBD1. V was clipped by 1 base and J by 7 bases; unmatched bases: 4. The germline gives CDR1 SGHAT, CDR2 FQNNGV. This CDR3 has 15 amino acids. The complete variable domain, with remaining parts taken from reference TRBV11-2 and TRBJ1-4, reads EAGVAQSPRYKIIEKRQSVAFWCNPISGHATLYWYQQILGQGPKLLIQFQNNGVVDDSQLPKDRFSAERLKGVDSTLKIQPAKLEDSAVYLCASSLVGTGTEKLFFGSGTQLSVL.

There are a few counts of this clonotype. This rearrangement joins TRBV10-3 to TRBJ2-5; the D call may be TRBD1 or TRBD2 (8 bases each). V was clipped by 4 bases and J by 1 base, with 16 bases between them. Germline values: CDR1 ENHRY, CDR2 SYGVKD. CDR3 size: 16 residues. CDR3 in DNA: TGTGCCATCAGTGGACGGGGGGGACAGGCCCAAGAGACCCAGTACTTC. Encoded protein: CAISGRGGQAQETQYF.

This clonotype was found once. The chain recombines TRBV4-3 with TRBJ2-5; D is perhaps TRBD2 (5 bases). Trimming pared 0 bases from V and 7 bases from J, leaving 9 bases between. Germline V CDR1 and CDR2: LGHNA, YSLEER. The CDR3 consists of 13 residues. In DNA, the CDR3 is TGCGCCAGCAGCCAAGAAGGAGGCAGGACCCAGTACTTC. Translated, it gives CASSQEGGRTQYF.

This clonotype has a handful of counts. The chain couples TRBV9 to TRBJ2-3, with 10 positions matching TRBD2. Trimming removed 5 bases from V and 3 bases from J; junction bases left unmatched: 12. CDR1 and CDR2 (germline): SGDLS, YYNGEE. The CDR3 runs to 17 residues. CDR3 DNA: TGTGCCAGCAGATCGGGACTAGCGCGAGAGGGTACAGATACGCAGTATTTT. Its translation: CASRSGLAREGTDTQYF.

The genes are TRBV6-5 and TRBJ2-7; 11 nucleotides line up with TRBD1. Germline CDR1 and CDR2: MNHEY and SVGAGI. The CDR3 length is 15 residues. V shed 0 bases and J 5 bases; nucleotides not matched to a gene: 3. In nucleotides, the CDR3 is TGTGCCAGCAGTTACTCGGGGACAGGGGGTGACGAGCAGTACTTC. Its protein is CASSYSGTGGDEQYF.